This record covers a single TCR beta chain. In the original workflow: Amplification of reference gene primers was used by the study to estimate nucleated cell counts. Assay used: immunoSEQ multiplex PCR; TCRdb lists only in-frame clones, some missing. Clone size and the V and J calls come from that table; the DNA yielded D and trimming. The repertoire holds 150,000 to 200,000 clones, with around four fifths as singletons. This CDR3 has 12 residues. CDR1 is SQVTM, CDR2 ANQGSEA, per germline. V lost 4 bases to trimming and J lost 16 bases; unmatched junction nucleotides: 9. The sample belongs to a study of blood T cell repertoires in COVID-19. The overall study: COVID-19 samples from acute and convalescent phases originated in the United States, Italy and Spain. The analysed material was cDNA or gDNA that came from T cells, B-cell-depleted T cells, or PBMCs.

The TCR was taken from a man between 65 and 85 years old who had recovered from COVID-19. The chain carries TRBV29-1 and TRBJ2-4; 11 bases agree with TRBD1. Material for sequencing was peripheral blood. CDR3 region: CSVAGTGGRRYF. DNA for the CDR3: TGCAGCGTTGCCGGGACAGGGGGTCGCCGATACTTC.